This T cell receptor beta chain was recovered during a study of beta chain features in type 1 diabetes. Study-wide findings and caveats: For Type 1 diabetes patients, all four CD4+ subsets carried TCRB CDR3s that were moderately but significantly shorter.

This clone was detected ten times or more. As yet, its antigen is unknown. Expressed TCRB transcripts were sequenced because the entire RNA isolate underwent reverse transcription. The repertoire was sequenced with immunoSEQ multiplex PCR; TCRdb's copy has only in-frame clones and lacks some. This repertoire shows around 150,000 clones, around 8% found once; its top ten account for almost 0.65%. The CDR3 consists of 14 residues. In germline, CDR1 is GTSNPN, CDR2 SVGIG (reference sequence). Trimming shortened V by 3 bases and J by 0 bases, and 10 bases separated the two germline ends. The genes are TRBV30 and TRBJ2-3, with D uncertain. The TCR sequence derives from a man aged 18 to 29 in good health. The sample consisted of central memory CD4+ T cells from blood. CDR3 DNA sequence: TGTGCCTGGAGGTTTTACGGGAGCACAGATACGCAGTATTTT. It yields the protein CAWRFYGSTDTQYF.